A single sample gave rise to the 6 T cell receptor beta chains below, sequenced in a study of cytomegalovirus exposure and HLA in healthy donors. Use of 60 Vbeta and 13 Jbeta primers characterized the PCR. TCRdb's copy holds only in-frame clones and misses some; the assay was immunoSEQ multiplex PCR. The data hold tens of thousands of clones, with just under 80% observed a single time. The source material was PBMCs. These TCRs come from a male donor in good health and CMV-seropositive.

The chain combines TRBV18 with TRBJ2-1; tentative D call: TRBD2 (6 bases). Germline V lookup: CDR1 KGHSH, CDR2 LQKENI. V lost 0 bases, J lost 8 bases, and 11 bases lay in between. This CDR3 contains 14 residues. DNA of the CDR3: TGTGCCAGCTCACCACCAGGAGGGCGCGATGAGCAGTTCTTC. Translation: CASSPPGGRDEQFF.

The V call is TRBV6-4, the J call TRBJ2-1; 7 nucleotides align to TRBD1. The CDR3 is made up of 16 amino acids. CDR1 is MRHNA and CDR2 is SNTAGT in the germline V gene. After removal of 0 bases from V and 9 bases from J, the junction contained 11 bases not matched to a gene. Written as DNA, the CDR3 is TGTGCCAGCAGTGACTCGTTTTCCCAGGGGGTCGGTGAGCAGTTCTTC. Translating gives CASSDSFSQGVGEQFF.

The chain carries TRBV7-3 and TRBJ2-5; tentatively, D is TRBD2 (6 bases). Trimming removed 4 bases at V and 2 bases at J, with 8 bases between. The CDR3 has 13 residues. Per germline, CDR1 SGHTA and CDR2 FQGTGA. CDR3 sequence: CASSSAGQETQYF. In DNA form, the CDR3 reads TGTGCCAGCAGCTCCGCGGGGCAAGAGACCCAGTACTTC.

The genes are TRBV27 and TRBJ1-5; TRBD1 is a possible D gene (6 bases). The V gene lost 6 bases and the J gene lost 5 bases, with 11 bases spanning the gap. The germline CDR1 and CDR2 sequences are MNHEY and SMNVEV (reference sequence). The CDR3 has 13 amino acids. The CDR3 spells CASRRGTDQPQHF. As DNA, the CDR3 is TGTGCCAGCAGGAGGGGGACCGATCAGCCCCAGCATTTT.

The V and J genes are TRBV4-1 and TRBJ2-5; TRBD1 aligns across 12 bases. The CDR3 is 16 residues long. Per germline, CDR1 MGHRA and CDR2 YSYEKL. V lost 4 bases and J lost 5; bases outside the gene matches: 8. CDR3 sequence: CASSLDRDRGRETQYF. The CDR3, as DNA: TGCGCCAGCAGCCTGGACCGGGACAGGGGGCGGGAGACCCAGTACTTC.

Comments on this clone: Other DNA sequences in this specimen translate into the identical CDR3. The chain recombines TRBV5-1 with TRBJ2-7; 12 nucleotides match TRBD2. V was clipped by 3 bases and J by 4 bases; unmatched bases: 2. Germline V CDR1 and CDR2: SGHRS, YFSETQ. The CDR3 is 14 residues long. CDR3 bases: TGCGCCAGCAGCTCCGGGACTAGCGGGTACGAGCAGTACTTC. Its protein is CASSSGTSGYEQYF.